This TCR beta chain was documented in a study of early T cells in non-severe SARS-CoV-2 infection. Study background: Unsorted whole blood bulk RNA was sequenced, with unpaired chains. General observations from the study: Using VDJdb, the matching emphasized anti-spike CD8 responses while missing private and CD4 specificities.

This clonotype was found many times. Its antigen is still unknown. CDR1 is LGHNA, CDR2 YSLEER, per germline. The ends lost 0 bases at V and 0 bases at J; junction bases unmatched: 5. This CDR3 contains 19 residues. Unique molecular identifiers tagged individual cDNA molecules. TCRdb itself ran the 5' RACE reads through MiXCR, one entry per CDR3 protein. This table has tens of thousands of distinct CDR3 sequences, about 6.5% appearing once. The rearrangement uses TRBV4-3 and TRBJ1-6, with 10 positions matching TRBD1. The specimen was whole blood, collected at baseline. This clonotype originated in an adult who was a healthcare worker with PCR-confirmed SARS-CoV-2 infection or an uninfected control (not recorded which). In nucleotides, the CDR3 is TGCGCCAGCAGCCAAGAATGGGGACAGGGGAGCTCCTATAATTCACCCCTCCACTTT. Translation: CASSQEWGQGSSYNSPLHF.